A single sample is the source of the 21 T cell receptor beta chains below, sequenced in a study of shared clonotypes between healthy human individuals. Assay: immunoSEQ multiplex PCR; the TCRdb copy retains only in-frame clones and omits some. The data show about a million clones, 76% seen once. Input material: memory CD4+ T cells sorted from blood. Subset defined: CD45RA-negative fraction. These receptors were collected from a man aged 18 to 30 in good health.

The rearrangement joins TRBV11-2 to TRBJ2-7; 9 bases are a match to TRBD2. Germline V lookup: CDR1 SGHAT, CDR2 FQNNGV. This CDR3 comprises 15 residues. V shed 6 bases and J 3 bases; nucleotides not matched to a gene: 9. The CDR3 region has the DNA TGTGCCAGCAGGCTCCCCGGGACTAGCAGCTACGAGCAGTACTTC. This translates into CASRLPGTSSYEQYF.

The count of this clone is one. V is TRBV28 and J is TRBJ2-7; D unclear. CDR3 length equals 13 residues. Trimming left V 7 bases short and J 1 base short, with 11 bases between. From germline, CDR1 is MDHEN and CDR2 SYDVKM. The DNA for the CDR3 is TGTGCCAGCACTCCCCCGACGTCCTACGAGCAGTACTTC. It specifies CASTPPTSYEQYF.

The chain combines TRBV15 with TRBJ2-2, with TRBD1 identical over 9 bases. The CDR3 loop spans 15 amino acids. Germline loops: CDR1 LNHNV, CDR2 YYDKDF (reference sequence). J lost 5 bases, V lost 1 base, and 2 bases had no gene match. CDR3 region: CATSRAGTGTGELFF. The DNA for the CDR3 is TGTGCCACCAGCAGAGCCGGGACAGGGACCGGGGAGCTGTTTTTT.

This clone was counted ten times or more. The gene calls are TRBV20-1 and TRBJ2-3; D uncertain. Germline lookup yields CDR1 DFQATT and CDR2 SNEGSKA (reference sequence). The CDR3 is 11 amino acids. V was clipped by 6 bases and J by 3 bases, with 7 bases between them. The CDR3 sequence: CSAADTDTQYF. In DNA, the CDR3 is TGCAGTGCGGCAGATACAGATACGCAGTATTTT.

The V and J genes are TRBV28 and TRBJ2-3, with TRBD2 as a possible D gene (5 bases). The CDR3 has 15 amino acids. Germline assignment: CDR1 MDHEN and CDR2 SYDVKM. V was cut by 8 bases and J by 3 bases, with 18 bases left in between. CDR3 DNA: TGTGCCAGCTCGCCTAGTGGGGAGAAGACAGATACGCAGTATTTT. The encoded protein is CASSPSGEKTDTQYF. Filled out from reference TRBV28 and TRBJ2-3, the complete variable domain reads DVKVTQSSRYLVKRTGEKVFLECVQDMDHENMFWYRQDPGLGLRLIYFSYDVKMKEKGDIPEGYSVSREKKERFSLILESASTNQTSMYLCASSPSGEKTDTQYFGPGTRLTVL.

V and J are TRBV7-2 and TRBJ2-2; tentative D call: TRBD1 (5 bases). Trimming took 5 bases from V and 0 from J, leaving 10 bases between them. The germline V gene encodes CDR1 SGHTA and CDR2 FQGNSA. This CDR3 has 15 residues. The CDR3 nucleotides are TGTGCCAGCAGCAGACAGCGCGCGAACACCGGGGAGCTGTTTTTT. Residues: CASSRQRANTGELFF. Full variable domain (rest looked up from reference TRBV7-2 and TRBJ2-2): GAGVSQSPSNKVTEKGKDVELRCDPISGHTALYWYRQSLGQGLEFLIYFQGNSAPDKSGLPSDRFSAERTGGSVSTLTIQRTQQEDSAVYLCASSRQRANTGELFFGEGSRLTVL.

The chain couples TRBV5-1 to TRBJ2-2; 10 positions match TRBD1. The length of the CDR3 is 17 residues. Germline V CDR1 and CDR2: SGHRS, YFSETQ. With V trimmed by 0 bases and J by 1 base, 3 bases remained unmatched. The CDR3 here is CASSLEGTGVNTGELFF. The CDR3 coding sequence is TGCGCCAGCAGCTTGGAGGGGACAGGGGTGAACACCGGGGAGCTGTTTTTT.

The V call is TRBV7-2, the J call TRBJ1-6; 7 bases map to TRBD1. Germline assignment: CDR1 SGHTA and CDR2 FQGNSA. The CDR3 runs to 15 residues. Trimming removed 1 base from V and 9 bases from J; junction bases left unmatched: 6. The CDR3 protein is CASSLGSGTASPLHF. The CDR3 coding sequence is TGTGCCAGCAGCTTAGGATCCGGGACAGCTTCACCCCTCCACTTT.

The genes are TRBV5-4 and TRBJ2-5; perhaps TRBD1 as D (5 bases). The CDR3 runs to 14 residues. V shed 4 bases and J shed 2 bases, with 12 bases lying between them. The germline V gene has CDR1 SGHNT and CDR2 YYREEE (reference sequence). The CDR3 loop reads CASSPGQIQETQYF. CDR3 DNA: TGTGCCAGCAGCCCAGGGCAGATTCAAGAGACCCAGTACTTC.

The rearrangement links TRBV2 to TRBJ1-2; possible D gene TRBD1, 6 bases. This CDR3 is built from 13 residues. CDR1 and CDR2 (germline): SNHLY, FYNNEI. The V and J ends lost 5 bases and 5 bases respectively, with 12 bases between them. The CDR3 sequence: CASSTDRKYGYTF. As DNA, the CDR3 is TGTGCCAGCAGTACCGACAGGAAGTATGGCTACACCTTC.

DNA of the CDR3: TGTGCCAGCAGCGGATCCGGGACAGGAGCGACAGATACGCAGTATTTT. Translating it yields CASSGSGTGATDTQYF. The genes are TRBV7-3 and TRBJ2-3; 8 nucleotides match TRBD1. Germline V gene lookup returns CDR1 SGHTA and CDR2 FQGTGA. The V segment lost 5 bases and the J segment 3 bases; nucleotides outside the gene matches: 10. The CDR3 is 16 residues long.

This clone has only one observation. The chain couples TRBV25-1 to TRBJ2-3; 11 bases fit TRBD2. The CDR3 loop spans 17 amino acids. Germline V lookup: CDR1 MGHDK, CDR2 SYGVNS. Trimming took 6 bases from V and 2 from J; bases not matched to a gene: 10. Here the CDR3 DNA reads TGTGCCAGCAGACAACACCCTAGCGGGGGGACCACAGATACGCAGTATTTT. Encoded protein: CASRQHPSGGTTDTQYF.

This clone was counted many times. The CDR3 DNA follows: TGTGCCAGGAGACAGGGGCGATGCTATGGCTACACCTTC. Protein product: CARRQGRCYGYTF. This chain joins TRBV12-1 and TRBJ1-2; the D call of TRBD1 is as the table states it, not checked on the DNA. TRBV12-1 is a documented pseudogene. The CDR3 contains 13 residues.

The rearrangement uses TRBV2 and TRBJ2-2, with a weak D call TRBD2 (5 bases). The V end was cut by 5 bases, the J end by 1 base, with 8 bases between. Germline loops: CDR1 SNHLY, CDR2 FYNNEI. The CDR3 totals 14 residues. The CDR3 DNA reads TGTGCCAGCAGTAAGGAGGAGAACACCGGGGAGCTGTTTTTT. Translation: CASSKEENTGELFF.

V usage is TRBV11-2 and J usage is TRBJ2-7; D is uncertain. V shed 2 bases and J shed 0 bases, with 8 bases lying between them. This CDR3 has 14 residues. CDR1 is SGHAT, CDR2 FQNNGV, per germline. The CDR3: CASSLSGFSYEQYF. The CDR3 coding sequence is TGTGCCAGCAGCTTATCAGGATTCTCCTACGAGCAGTACTTC.

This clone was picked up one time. CDR3 loop: CASSQSGGGTGCQPQHF. CDR3 coding DNA: TGCGCCAGCAGTCAATCAGGAGGGGGGACAGGGTGTCAGCCCCAGCATTTT. The chain joins TRBV23-1 to TRBJ1-5, with 9 bases lining up with TRBD1. TRBV23-1 falls under the ORF class, with uncertain function. The CDR3 consists of 17 residues. Losses at the gene ends were 0 bases for V and 6 bases for J; bases not matched to a gene: 9.

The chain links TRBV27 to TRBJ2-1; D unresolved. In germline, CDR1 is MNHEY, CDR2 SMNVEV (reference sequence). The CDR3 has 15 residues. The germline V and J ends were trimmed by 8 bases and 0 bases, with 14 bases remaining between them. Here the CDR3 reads CASALTEISYNEQFF. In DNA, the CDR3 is TGTGCCAGCGCCCTGACTGAGATCTCCTACAATGAGCAGTTCTTC.

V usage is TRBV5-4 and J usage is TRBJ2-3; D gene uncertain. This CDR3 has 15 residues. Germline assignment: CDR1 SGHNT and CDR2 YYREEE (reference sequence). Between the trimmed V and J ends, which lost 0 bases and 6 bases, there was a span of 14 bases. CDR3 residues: CASSLEQPRPDTQYF. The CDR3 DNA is TGTGCCAGCAGCTTGGAGCAGCCTAGACCGGATACGCAGTATTTT.

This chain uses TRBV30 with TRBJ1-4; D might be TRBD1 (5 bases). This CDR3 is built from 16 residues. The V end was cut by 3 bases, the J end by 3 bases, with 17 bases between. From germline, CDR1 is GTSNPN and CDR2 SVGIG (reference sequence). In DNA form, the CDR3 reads TGTGCCTGGAGGGGCCATGGGGGTTTGGCTAATGAAAAACTGTTTTTT. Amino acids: CAWRGHGGLANEKLFF.

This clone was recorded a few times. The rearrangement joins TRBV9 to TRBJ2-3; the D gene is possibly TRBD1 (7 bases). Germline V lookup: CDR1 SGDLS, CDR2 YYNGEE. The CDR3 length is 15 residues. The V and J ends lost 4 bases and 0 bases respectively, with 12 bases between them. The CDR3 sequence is CASSQGGLSTDTQYF. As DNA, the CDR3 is TGTGCCAGCAGCCAGGGGGGACTGAGCACAGATACGCAGTATTTT.

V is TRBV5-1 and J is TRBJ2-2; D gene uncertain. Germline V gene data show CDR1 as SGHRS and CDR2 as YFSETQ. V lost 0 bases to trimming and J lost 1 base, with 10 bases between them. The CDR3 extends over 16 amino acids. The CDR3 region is CASSLAAGLNTGELFF. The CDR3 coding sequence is TGCGCCAGCAGCTTGGCCGCCGGATTGAACACCGGGGAGCTGTTTTTT.